The 25 T cell receptor beta chains given below trace back to one sample, sequenced in a study of beta chain features in type 1 diabetes. Expressed TCRB transcripts got sequenced, as all isolated RNA was reverse transcribed. Repertoires were generated with immunoSEQ multiplex PCR, while TCRdb's copy carries only in-frame clones and drops some. Of hundreds of thousands of clones in the sample, roughly 16% were seen once. Input material: naive CD4+ T cells from blood. The receptors originated from a woman in her late teens or twenties in good health.

This clone was counted between two and nine times. The rearrangement joins TRBV2 to TRBJ2-5; 7 nucleotides line up with TRBD1. J was trimmed by 5 bases and V by 3 bases; bases with no gene match: 12. This CDR3 is built from 16 residues. Germline V gene data show CDR1 as SNHLY and CDR2 as FYNNEI. The CDR3 DNA reads as TGTGCCAGCAGTGACATCGGGACAGCCAAGGGGGAGACCCAGTACTTC. Protein product: CASSDIGTAKGETQYF.

This clone was detected a few times. This chain joins TRBV10-3 and TRBJ2-1, with TRBD2 matching over 13 bases. CDR1 ENHRY and CDR2 SYGVKD come from the germline V gene. This CDR3 is 13 amino acids long. With V trimmed by 10 bases and J by 9 bases, 6 bases remained unmatched. CDR3 sequence (DNA): TGTGCCAGCGGGACTAGCGGGAATGTTGAGCAGTTCTTC. It specifies CASGTSGNVEQFF.

This clone was seen a few times. The chain is built from TRBV6-5 and TRBJ2-3, with 10 bases matching TRBD2. Germline assignment: CDR1 MNHEY and CDR2 SVGAGI. The CDR3 totals 16 residues. V dropped 0 bases and J dropped 4; count of bases not matched to a gene: 4. The CDR3 protein is CASSYSSLAGADTQYF. CDR3 in DNA: TGTGCCAGCAGTTACTCGAGCCTAGCGGGGGCAGATACGCAGTATTTT.

Regarding this clone: The same CDR3 arises from other DNA sequences in this sample as well. This chain uses TRBV6-5 with TRBJ2-7, with TRBD2 identical over 8 bases. Per the germline V gene, CDR1 is MNHEY and CDR2 is SVGAGI. CDR3 size: 16 residues. V dropped 0 bases and J dropped 2; count of bases not matched to a gene: 6. Written as DNA, the CDR3 is TGTGCCAGCAGTTACTCTGGGGCGGGAGGAGCCTACGAGCAGTACTTC. Its translation is CASSYSGAGGAYEQYF.

The chain joins TRBV6-5 to TRBJ1-6; 8 bases map to TRBD1. This CDR3 region has 13 residues. Germline CDR1 reads MNHEY; CDR2 reads SVGAGI. V dropped 5 bases and J dropped 9; count of bases not matched to a gene: 3. The CDR3 protein is CASSIDRGSPLHF. In nucleotides, the CDR3 is TGTGCCAGCAGTATAGACAGGGGTTCACCCCTCCACTTT.

This clone was counted only a few times. The J gene is TRBJ2-1, the V gene TRBV9; D is perhaps TRBD2 (5 bases). There are 15 residues in the CDR3. V lost 5 bases to trimming and J lost 0 bases, with 12 bases between them. Germline CDR1 reads SGDLS; CDR2 reads YYNGEE. This chain's CDR3 is CASSESGPSYNEQFF. The DNA for the CDR3 is TGTGCCAGCAGTGAAAGCGGCCCCTCCTACAATGAGCAGTTCTTC.

The chain has TRBV20-1 and TRBJ2-7; TRBD1 matches at 8 bases. V trimming: 3 bases; J trimming: 6 bases; junction bases outside the gene matches: 1. CDR1 is DFQATT and CDR2 is SNEGSKA in the germline V gene (reference sequence). The CDR3 loop spans 11 amino acids. The CDR3 spells CSASRGREQYF. Written as DNA, the CDR3 is TGCAGTGCTAGCAGGGGGCGCGAGCAGTACTTC.

This clone has more than one count but fewer than ten. V usage is TRBV28 and J usage is TRBJ1-4; D not certain. Per germline, CDR1 MDHEN and CDR2 SYDVKM. The CDR3 totals 17 residues. Trimming stripped 6 bases from V and 7 bases from J, with 24 bases between. The CDR3: CASSTTFKGKVGEKLFF. The CDR3 coding sequence is TGTGCCAGCAGCACTACCTTTAAGGGAAAGGTTGGTGAAAAACTGTTTTTT. Looking up the rest from reference TRBV28 and TRBJ1-4 gives the full variable domain: DVKVTQSSRYLVKRTGEKVFLECVQDMDHENMFWYRQDPGLGLRLIYFSYDVKMKEKGDIPEGYSVSREKKERFSLILESASTNQTSMYLCASSTTFKGKVGEKLFFGSGTQLSVL.

V usage is TRBV28 and J usage is TRBJ2-2, with 7 bases that match TRBD1. The germline CDR1 and CDR2 sequences are MDHEN and SYDVKM. The length of the CDR3 is 15 residues. Trimming cost V 7 bases and J 2 bases; bases outside gene matches: 7. CDR3 loop: CASISGTANTGELFF. The CDR3 DNA reads as TGTGCCAGCATCTCGGGGACAGCAAACACCGGGGAGCTGTTTTTT.

The V call is TRBV19, the J call TRBJ1-2; perhaps TRBD1 as D (5 bases). Trimming took off 5 bases at V and 1 base at J, with 23 bases between the two ends. Germline CDR1 reads LNHDA; CDR2 reads SQIVND (reference sequence). The CDR3 length is 18 residues. The CDR3 loop is CASSVTGMGAGYNYGYTF. CDR3 nucleotides: TGTGCCAGTAGTGTTACAGGAATGGGCGCTGGATATAACTATGGCTACACCTTC.

This clone was detected only a few times. The V gene is TRBV28, the J gene TRBJ1-5; possible D gene TRBD1, 6 bases. The CDR3 runs to 13 residues. Trimming left V 5 bases short and J 5 bases short, with 10 bases between. The germline CDR1 and CDR2 sequences are MDHEN and SYDVKM. The CDR3 DNA reads TGTGCCAGCAGTCCACCAGGGGATCAGCCCCAGCATTTT. Protein sequence: CASSPPGDQPQHF.

This clone was counted between two and nine times. The J gene is TRBJ1-2, the V gene TRBV20-1; no firm D call. The CDR3 is 8 residues long. From germline, CDR1 is DFQATT and CDR2 SNEGSKA (reference sequence). The ends were cut back, 5 bases at V and 8 bases at J, with 3 bases in the middle. CDR3 bases: TGCAGTGCTGGGGGCTACACCTTC. Protein product: CSAGGYTF.

This clone has more than one count but fewer than ten. This rearrangement joins TRBV7-9 to TRBJ1-4; a weak D match, TRBD1 (6 bases). This CDR3 region has 15 residues. Trimming left V 4 bases short and J 8 bases short, with 17 bases between. Germline V gene lookup returns CDR1 SEHNR and CDR2 FQNEAQ (reference sequence). The CDR3 nucleotides read TGTGCCAGCAGCTCGTCTTGGGGGCGCGGAGAAAAACTGTTTTTT. As protein: CASSSSWGRGEKLFF.

The chain joins TRBV28 to TRBJ2-3; 9 bases align to TRBD2. The J segment lost 3 bases and the V segment lost 5 bases, leaving 6 bases of the junction unmatched. The CDR3 length is 15 residues. Germline loops: CDR1 MDHEN, CDR2 SYDVKM. The CDR3 loop reads CASSQAGGSTDTQYF. The CDR3, as DNA: TGTGCCAGCAGTCAAGCGGGAGGTAGTACAGATACGCAGTATTTT.

The chain employs TRBV11-2 and TRBJ2-1; 11 bases fit TRBD2. This CDR3 is 15 amino acids long. The V gene end was trimmed by 5 bases and the J gene end by 3 bases; junction bases not matched to a gene: 3. Germline V gene sequence: CDR1 SGHAT, CDR2 FQNNGV. The CDR3 coding sequence is TGTGCCAGCAGCAGGACTAGCGGGCACTACAATGAGCAGTTCTTC. Amino acids: CASSRTSGHYNEQFF.

The gene calls are TRBV28 and TRBJ2-3, with 8 bases matching TRBD1. This CDR3 spans 13 amino acids. The J segment lost 2 bases and the V segment lost 10 bases, leaving 5 bases of the junction unmatched. Germline lookup yields CDR1 MDHEN and CDR2 SYDVKM. The CDR3 bases are TGTGCCATCACAGGGGGGTCCACAGATACGCAGTATTTT. Translation: CAITGGSTDTQYF.

The chain has TRBV5-1 and TRBJ2-1, with 7 bases lining up with TRBD2. After removal of 5 bases from V and 4 bases from J, the junction contained 12 bases not matched to a gene. This CDR3 has 16 residues. Germline CDR1 and CDR2: SGHRS and YFSETQ. The CDR3 DNA sequence: TGCGCCAGCAGGGGACTACCGGGACCGCCGTACAATGAGCAGTTCTTC. Its protein is CASRGLPGPPYNEQFF.

The genes are TRBV20-1 and TRBJ2-7; perhaps TRBD2 as D (5 bases). This CDR3 contains 11 residues. Germline CDR1 DFQATT, CDR2 SNEGSKA (reference sequence). The V and J ends lost 6 bases and 3 bases respectively, with 9 bases between them. The CDR3 reads CSAPGNYEQYF. Written as DNA, the CDR3 is TGCAGTGCCCCCGGGAACTACGAGCAGTACTTC.

This clone appeared a few times. This rearrangement joins TRBV6-1 to TRBJ1-5; D possibly corresponds to TRBD1 (6 bases). Germline-derived CDR1 and CDR2 are MNHNS and SASEGT. The ends were cut back, 6 bases at V and 5 bases at J, with 11 bases in the middle. This CDR3 contains 13 residues. This chain's CDR3 is CASSQGLHQPQHF. The CDR3 nucleotides are TGTGCCAGCAGCCAGGGGCTCCATCAGCCCCAGCATTTT.

The chain combines TRBV13 with TRBJ2-1, with TRBD2 as a possible D gene (5 bases). V was pared by 1 base and J by 3 bases, with 7 bases between. CDR1 and CDR2 from the germline V gene are PRHDT and FYEKMQ (reference sequence). The CDR3 consists of 14 residues. This CDR3 is CASSLVRDYNEQFF. CDR3 DNA: TGTGCCAGCAGCTTAGTACGGGACTACAATGAGCAGTTCTTC.

This clone was seen only a few times. The chain links TRBV11-2 to TRBJ2-7; perhaps TRBD1 as D (5 bases). The V end lost 2 bases, the J end lost 2 bases, and 10 bases lay between the germline ends. Germline loops: CDR1 SGHAT, CDR2 FQNNGV. The CDR3 is made up of 14 amino acids. The CDR3 spells CASSLIRQTYEQYF. The CDR3 bases are TGTGCCAGCAGCTTAATAAGACAGACCTACGAGCAGTACTTC.

This clone came up a few times. The rearrangement links TRBV7-2 to TRBJ2-1, with D perhaps being TRBD1 or TRBD2 (5 bases each). The germline gives CDR1 SGHTA, CDR2 FQGNSA. CDR3 size: 18 residues. The V end lost 0 bases, the J end lost 10 bases, and 25 bases lay between the germline ends. This CDR3 is CASSLATPSRGWVREQFF. In DNA, the CDR3 is TGTGCCAGCAGCTTAGCCACCCCCTCCCGGGGCTGGGTGCGGGAGCAGTTCTTC.

Remarks on this clone: This may be a read error, as it is one base from a much larger clone. The J gene is TRBJ2-6, the V gene TRBV28, with D uncertain. V lost 6 bases to trimming and J lost 3 bases, with 3 bases between them. The V gene's germline CDR1 is MDHEN and CDR2 SYDVKM. The CDR3 spans 12 residues. The CDR3 here is CASSFGANVLTF. For the CDR3, the DNA is TGTGCCAGCAGCTTTGGGGCCAACGTCCTGACTTTC.

This clone appeared a few times. The CDR3 is CASSLTLAGALDEQFF. The DNA for the CDR3 is TGTGCCAGCAGCTTAACCCTAGCGGGAGCTCTCGATGAGCAGTTCTTC. This chain links TRBV7-3 with TRBJ2-1, with 10 bases that match TRBD2. Looked up from germline, CDR1 is SGHTA and CDR2 is FQGTGA. V shed 0 bases and J 8 bases; nucleotides not matched to a gene: 7. The CDR3 covers 16 residues.

This clone has more than one count but fewer than ten. The J gene is TRBJ2-1, the V gene TRBV5-6, with TRBD2 matching over 7 bases. CDR3 size: 16 residues. Germline V gives CDR1 SGHDT, CDR2 YYEEEE. Trimming at V came to 0 bases and at J to 3 bases, leaving 6 bases not matched to a gene. CDR3 region: CASSLGYGTNYNEQFF. As DNA, the CDR3 is TGTGCCAGCAGCTTGGGATACGGGACTAACTACAATGAGCAGTTCTTC.